A single sample is the source of the 25 T cell receptor beta chains below, sequenced in a study of Ad26.COV2.S vaccination and SARS-CoV-2 variants. Measured with immunoSEQ multiplex PCR; TCRdb has only the in-frame clones, and not every one. The sample contains around 300,000 clones, 75% to 90% of which appear only once. Treatment described: roughly 18 received Ad26.COV2.S at low or high dose, single or two shots; 5 received placebo; per-sample allocation not given. Specimens were obtained on day 63 following the first vaccine or placebo injection. Sequenced here: peripheral blood, sampled in a trial of Ad26.COV2.S vaccine versus placebo. The receptors originated from a person aged 18-65 years who received the Ad26.COV2.S COVID-19 vaccine or a placebo.

The chain recombines TRBV16 with TRBJ1-2; D unresolved. V was shortened by 0 bases and J by 6 bases, with 2 bases between the two germline ends. Germline lookup yields CDR1 KGHSY and CDR2 FQNENV. This CDR3 spans 11 amino acids. Written as DNA, the CDR3 is TGTGCCAGCAGCCAATCTGATGGCTACACCTTC. Encoded protein: CASSQSDGYTF.

V gene TRBV5-5 combines with J gene TRBJ2-5; D call uncertain. This CDR3 is built from 14 residues. Germline V gene data show CDR1 as SGHKS and CDR2 as YYEKEE (reference sequence). Trimming cost V 2 bases and J 1 base, with 9 bases left between them. Written as DNA, the CDR3 is TGTGCCAGCAGCTTAGGGCCACCCCAAGAGACCCAGTACTTC. Protein sequence: CASSLGPPQETQYF.

The chain has TRBV9 and TRBJ2-7, with D uncertain. The CDR3 covers 14 residues. With 3 bases removed from V and 2 bases from J, the gap between germline ends came to 12 bases. CDR1 and CDR2 (germline): SGDLS, YYNGEE. The CDR3 DNA reads as TGTGCCAGCAGCGGTCCTGACGGGCCCTACGAGCAGTACTTC. Its translation is CASSGPDGPYEQYF.

This chain connects TRBV30 to TRBJ1-5, with D tentatively TRBD1 (5 bases). The CDR3 extends over 15 amino acids. V was trimmed by 2 bases and J by 5 bases, leaving 16 bases between them. CDR1 is GTSNPN and CDR2 is SVGIG in the germline V gene (reference sequence). CDR3 sequence reads: CAWSSEGTLDQPQHF. The DNA of the CDR3 is TGTGCCTGGAGTTCCGAGGGGACTTTGGATCAGCCCCAGCATTTT. Supplemented by reference TRBV30 and TRBJ1-5, the full variable domain reads SQTIHQWPATLVQPVGSPLSLECTVEGTSNPNLYWYRQAAGRGLQLLFYSVGIGQISSEVPQNLSASRPQDRQFILSSKKLLLSDSGFYLCAWSSEGTLDQPQHFGDGTRLSIL.

The chain has TRBV7-2 and TRBJ1-5; D is undetermined. Germline V gene lookup returns CDR1 SGHTA and CDR2 FQGNSA. Trimming removed 5 bases from V and 5 bases from J, with 25 bases in between. The CDR3 has 18 residues. The CDR3 protein is CASSPERIAGNYDQPQHF. The CDR3 DNA is TGTGCCAGCAGCCCAGAACGTATTGCCGGTAACTACGATCAGCCCCAGCATTTT.

J is TRBJ1-2 and V is TRBV29-1, with 7 bases matching TRBD1. Germline CDR1 SQVTM, CDR2 ANQGSEA. V dropped 4 bases and J dropped 6; count of bases not matched to a gene: 11. This CDR3 is 14 amino acids long. The CDR3 region has the DNA TGCAGCGTTGTAAGGACAGGCCACGGCGATGGCTACACCTTC. It is translated as CSVVRTGHGDGYTF.

The chain couples TRBV12-3 or TRBV12-4 to TRBJ2-3; no firm D call. V lost 5 bases, J lost 2 bases, and 5 bases lay in between. The CDR3 runs 12 residues. The CDR3 nucleotides are TGTGCCAGCAGTCCGATCACAGATACGCAGTATTTT. Protein: CASSPITDTQYF.

V and J are TRBV19 and TRBJ1-4; TRBD1 matches 7 bases. CDR3 length equals 16 residues. V gave up 4 bases and J gave up 8 bases; unmatched junction bases: 13. Germline CDR1 LNHDA, CDR2 SQIVND (reference sequence). CDR3: CASSTPQTGTVEKLFF. CDR3 in DNA: TGTGCCAGTAGTACCCCTCAAACCGGGACAGTCGAAAAACTGTTTTTT.

This chain joins TRBV6-5 and TRBJ1-2, with D maybe TRBD1 (6 bases). The germline V gene has CDR1 MNHEY and CDR2 SVGAGI. This CDR3 region has 14 residues. The V and J ends lost 5 bases and 4 bases respectively, with 14 bases between them. The DNA of the CDR3 is TGTGCCAGCAGTATAACAGGGTATGGCTATGGCTACACCTTC. Protein product: CASSITGYGYGYTF.

The V call is TRBV29-1, the J call TRBJ2-1; 10 bases line up with TRBD2. This CDR3 is 16 amino acids long. Germline CDR1 reads SQVTM; CDR2 reads ANQGSEA. J was trimmed by 6 bases and V by 6 bases; bases with no gene match: 14. The CDR3 loop is CSVSGAGAGGANEQFF. Written as DNA, the CDR3 is TGCAGCGTGTCCGGGGCCGGAGCGGGAGGGGCCAATGAGCAGTTCTTC.

The V call is TRBV5-4, the J call TRBJ2-1; 8 bases agree with TRBD2. Losses at the gene ends were 2 bases for V and 2 bases for J; bases not matched to a gene: 3. CDR1 is SGHNT and CDR2 is YYREEE in the germline V gene (reference sequence). CDR3 size: 15 residues. The CDR3 reads CASSLGGGPYNEQFF. In DNA form, the CDR3 reads TGTGCCAGCAGCTTAGGCGGGGGGCCCTACAATGAGCAGTTCTTC.

The chain has TRBV10-3 and TRBJ2-7, with 8 bases lining up with TRBD1. The germline gives CDR1 ENHRY, CDR2 SYGVKD. The CDR3 runs 14 residues. With V trimmed by 7 bases and J by 6 bases, 11 bases remained unmatched. Here the CDR3 reads CAINPGQEGGEQYF. CDR3 DNA sequence: TGTGCCATCAACCCGGGACAGGAGGGGGGCGAGCAGTACTTC.

V is TRBV6-6 and J is TRBJ1-5; 7 bases are a match to TRBD1. J lost 6 bases, V lost 6 bases, and 8 bases had no gene match. Germline V gene lookup returns CDR1 MNHNY and CDR2 SVGAGI (reference sequence). The length of the CDR3 is 14 residues. The CDR3 is CASSPPGGSQPQHF. For the CDR3, the DNA is TGTGCCAGCAGCCCCCCAGGGGGTTCTCAGCCCCAGCATTTT.

The chain carries TRBV6-6 and TRBJ2-1; 8 nucleotides match TRBD2. CDR3 size: 16 residues. Unmatched junction bases numbered 15, after V lost 6 bases and J lost 8 bases. Germline lookup yields CDR1 MNHNY and CDR2 SVGAGI (reference sequence). The CDR3 spells CASSFGPGTSIDEQFF. The CDR3 bases are TGTGCCAGCAGCTTCGGACCCGGGACTAGTATTGATGAGCAGTTCTTC.

This clone was counted between two and nine times. The chain carries TRBV3-1 (or the pseudogene TRBV3-2) and TRBJ1-6; D unresolved. The CDR3 sequence is 15 residues long. Per the germline V gene, CDR1 is LGHDT and CDR2 is YNNKEL (reference sequence). V lost 2 bases and J 7 bases, leaving 12 bases between the germline ends. The CDR3 protein is CASSQKGIRNSPLHF. The CDR3 bases are TGTGCCAGCAGCCAAAAAGGGATCCGGAATTCACCCCTCCACTTT.

The chain is built from TRBV3-1 (or the pseudogene TRBV3-2) and TRBJ1-1; D may be TRBD1 (6 bases). Germline CDR1 reads LGHDT; CDR2 reads YNNKEL (reference sequence). This CDR3 is built from 17 residues. Between the trimmed V and J ends, which lost 4 bases and 0 bases, there was a span of 18 bases. CDR3 amino acids: CASSPHLGGGLNTEAFF. As DNA, the CDR3 is TGTGCCAGCAGCCCCCACCTTGGGGGGGGCCTGAACACTGAAGCTTTCTTT.

The CDR3 region is CASSQELGQFYNEQFF. The DNA for the CDR3 is TGTGCCAGCAGCCAAGAACTAGGACAGTTTTACAATGAGCAGTTCTTC. The J gene is TRBJ2-1, the V gene TRBV4-2; a possible D gene is TRBD1 (6 bases). The CDR3 runs to 16 residues. Looked up from germline, CDR1 is LGHNA and CDR2 is YNFKEQ. Trimming removed 0 bases at V and 4 bases at J, with 13 bases between.

The genes are TRBV4-1 and TRBJ1-2; D not certain. CDR1 is MGHRA, CDR2 YSYEKL, per germline. V dropped 0 bases and J dropped 0 bases, with 14 bases sitting between them. This CDR3 is built from 17 residues. CDR3 sequence (DNA): TGCGCCAGCAGCCAAGAATGGTTGGCAGACACTAACTATGGCTACACCTTC. Amino acid sequence: CASSQEWLADTNYGYTF.

The rearrangement links TRBV4-1 to TRBJ1-4; maybe TRBD1 (6 bases). The CDR3 is 14 residues long. V dropped 3 bases and J dropped 14 bases, with 19 bases sitting between them. Germline CDR1 is MGHRA and CDR2 is YSYEKL. The CDR3 DNA reads TGCGCCAGCAGCCACCCGGGGGGCCAGCCGCGGCTGTTTTTT. Protein sequence: CASSHPGGQPRLFF.

V usage is TRBV19 and J usage is TRBJ1-2; D is perhaps TRBD1 (6 bases). CDR3 size: 15 residues. The ends were cut back, 3 bases at V and 5 bases at J, with 16 bases in the middle. Looked up from germline, CDR1 is LNHDA and CDR2 is SQIVND (reference sequence). This CDR3 is CASSMFQGSGYGYTF. The CDR3 DNA is TGTGCCAGTAGTATGTTTCAGGGGTCGGGGTATGGCTACACCTTC.

Written as DNA, the CDR3 is TGTGCCAGCAGCTTAGATATGCTCGTCCGGGTTGGGGCTTTCTTT. This encodes CASSLDMLVRVGAFF. V is TRBV7-2 and J is TRBJ1-1; the D is unclear. V gave up 1 base and J gave up 11 bases, with 20 bases separating them. CDR1 and CDR2 (germline): SGHTA, FQGNSA. The CDR3 sequence is 15 residues long.

The chain links TRBV20-1 to TRBJ2-7; maybe TRBD2 (6 bases). From germline, CDR1 is DFQATT and CDR2 SNEGSKA (reference sequence). With 1 base removed from V and 11 bases from J, the gap between germline ends came to 12 bases. This CDR3 is 11 amino acids long. The CDR3 here is CSARGGGLEYV. CDR3 in DNA: TGCAGTGCTAGAGGGGGAGGCTTAGAGTACGTC.

The V gene is TRBV7-9, the J gene TRBJ2-1; 8 bases are shared with TRBD1. J was trimmed by 5 bases and V by 3 bases; bases with no gene match: 6. This CDR3 region has 15 residues. The germline gives CDR1 SEHNR, CDR2 FQNEAQ (reference sequence). Here the CDR3 DNA reads TGTGCCAGCAGCTTTCAAACAGGGGGTAACAATGAGCAGTTCTTC. Encoded protein: CASSFQTGGNNEQFF.

J is TRBJ1-5 and V is TRBV28, with D unresolved. CDR1 MDHEN and CDR2 SYDVKM come from the germline V gene. Trimming removed 5 bases from V and 8 bases from J, with 13 bases in between. The CDR3 runs 13 residues. The CDR3 region has the DNA TGTGCCAGCAGTCCCCCACCTATGGAGCCCCAGCATTTT. As protein: CASSPPPMEPQHF.

The gene calls are TRBV6-2 or TRBV6-3 and TRBJ2-7; 10 bases agree with TRBD2. V was pared by 2 bases and J by 2 bases, with 3 bases of the junction left unmatched. The CDR3 has 15 residues. Germline assignment: CDR1 MNHEY and CDR2 SVGEGT. The DNA of the CDR3 is TGTGCCAGCAGTTACCCGGGACTAGCGACCTACGAGCAGTACTTC. It specifies CASSYPGLATYEQYF.